Sequencing of this T cell receptor (beta chain) was carried out in a study of CD8 T cells in ankylosing spondylitis. As the method for making TCR beta libraries, quantitative 5'-RACE with molecular barcodes was used. TCRdb analysed the 5' RACE reads with MiXCR anew, one entry per CDR3 protein. This table holds over 600,000 distinct CDR3 sequences, roughly 19% found once. Findings of the study overall: There was a TCR beta motif, made of several highly homologous variants, that appeared characteristic of ankylosing spondylitis blood. Disease-linked clones were found to be CD8+ and relatively rare in peripheral blood.

The sample holds a few counts of this clonotype. The target antigen is unknown. Input material: blood, either unsorted or a sorted T cell fraction (not recorded which). The origin of this receptor is a male donor with ankylosing spondylitis.

The CDR3 DNA is TGCGCCAGCAGCTTGGGGGACAGGGAGACCGGGGAGCTGTTTTTT. Protein sequence: CASSLGDRETGELFF. The V and J genes are TRBV5-1 and TRBJ2-2; 9 bases map to TRBD1. After removal of 0 bases from V and 5 bases from J, the junction contained 2 bases not matched to a gene. CDR3 length: 15 amino acids. Germline values: CDR1 SGHRS, CDR2 YFSETQ.